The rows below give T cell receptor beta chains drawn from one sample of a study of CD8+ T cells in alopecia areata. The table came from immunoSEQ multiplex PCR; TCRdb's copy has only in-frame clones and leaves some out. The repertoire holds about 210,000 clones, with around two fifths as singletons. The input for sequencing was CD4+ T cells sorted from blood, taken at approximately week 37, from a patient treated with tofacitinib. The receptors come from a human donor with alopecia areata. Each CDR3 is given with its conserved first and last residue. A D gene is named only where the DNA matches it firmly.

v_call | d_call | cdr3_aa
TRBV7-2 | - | CASSPLLSGANVLTF
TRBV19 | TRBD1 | CASSTPGQDTGELFF
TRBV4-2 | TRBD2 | CASSQPLAGRAKNIQYF
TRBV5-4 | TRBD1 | CASSFGDRNYGYTF
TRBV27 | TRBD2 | CASRPPSYGGSYEQYF
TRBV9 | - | CASSARRDFQETQYF
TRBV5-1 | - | CASRTEGYEQFF
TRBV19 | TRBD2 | CASSRISGNIDTQYF
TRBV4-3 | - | CASSQVGQGRVFF
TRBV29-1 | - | CSVGGEAKNIQYF
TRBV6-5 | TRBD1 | CASSYRAGGTEAFF
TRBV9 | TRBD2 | CASSPRTSGTNEQFF
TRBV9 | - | CASSVRHQPQHF
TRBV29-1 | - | CSVEDSGPMGGEQFF
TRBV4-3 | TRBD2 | CASSHAGLAGGGYIQYF
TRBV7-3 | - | CASSAQGNTEAFF
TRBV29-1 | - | CSVGHHNTEAFF
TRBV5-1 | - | CASSLESGRGSYGYTF
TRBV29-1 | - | CSVGRAGQNTEAFF
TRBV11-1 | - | CASSLRPYEQYF
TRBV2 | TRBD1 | CASSPGTDTGELFF
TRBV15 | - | CATSISQSEKLFF
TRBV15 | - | CATSRAGGKETGELFF
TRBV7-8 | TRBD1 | CASSLRDRVVREQFF
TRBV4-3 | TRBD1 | CASSQLTGGGEAFF
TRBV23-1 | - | CASSQVRDNEQFF
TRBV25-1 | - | CASSEYGRLNTEAFF
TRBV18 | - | CASSPYDITDTQYF
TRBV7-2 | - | CASSLMGVSNTEAFF
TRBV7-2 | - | CASTMDPDSYEQYF
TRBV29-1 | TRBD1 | CSGYRGPNTEAFF